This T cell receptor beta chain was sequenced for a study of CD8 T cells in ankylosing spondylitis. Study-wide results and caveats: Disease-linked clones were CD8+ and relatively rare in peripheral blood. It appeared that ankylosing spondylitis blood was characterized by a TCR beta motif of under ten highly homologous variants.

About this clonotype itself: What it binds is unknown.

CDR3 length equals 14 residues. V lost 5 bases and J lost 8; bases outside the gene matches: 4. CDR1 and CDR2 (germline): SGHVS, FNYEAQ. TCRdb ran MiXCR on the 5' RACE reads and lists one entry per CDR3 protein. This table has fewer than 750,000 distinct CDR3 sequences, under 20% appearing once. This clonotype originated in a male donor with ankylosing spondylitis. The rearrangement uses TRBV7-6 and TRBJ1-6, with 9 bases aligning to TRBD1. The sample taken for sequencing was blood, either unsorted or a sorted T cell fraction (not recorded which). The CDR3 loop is CASSRRDRDSPLHF. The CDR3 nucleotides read TGTGCCAGCAGCCGCCGGGACAGGGATTCACCCCTCCACTTT.